One T cell receptor beta chain is described in this entry. What it recognizes is unknown. The data stem from a study of T cell responses to AZD1222 COVID-19 vaccine. Study findings and constraints: Regions left unmutated in variants are reportedly the target of nearly half of spike-specific TCRs.

The protocol was immunoSEQ multiplex PCR, while the TCRdb copy is restricted to in-frame clones and leaves out a portion. Among 120,000 to 150,000 clones, about 93% were seen once, and the ten largest hold 1.5% to 2%. CDR1 SEHNR and CDR2 FQNEAQ come from the germline V gene (reference sequence). Unmatched junction bases numbered 8, after V lost 5 bases and J lost 5 bases. The CDR3 covers 16 residues. V usage is TRBV7-9 and J usage is TRBJ1-6; 8 bases align to TRBD1. This sequence originates from an adult in good health. Sequencing used peripheral blood, obtained on day 0 of AZD1222 vaccination. CDR3 amino acids: CASSLGTGLNNSPLHF. The CDR3 region has the DNA TGTGCCAGCAGCCTGGGGACAGGCCTTAATAATTCACCCCTCCACTTT.